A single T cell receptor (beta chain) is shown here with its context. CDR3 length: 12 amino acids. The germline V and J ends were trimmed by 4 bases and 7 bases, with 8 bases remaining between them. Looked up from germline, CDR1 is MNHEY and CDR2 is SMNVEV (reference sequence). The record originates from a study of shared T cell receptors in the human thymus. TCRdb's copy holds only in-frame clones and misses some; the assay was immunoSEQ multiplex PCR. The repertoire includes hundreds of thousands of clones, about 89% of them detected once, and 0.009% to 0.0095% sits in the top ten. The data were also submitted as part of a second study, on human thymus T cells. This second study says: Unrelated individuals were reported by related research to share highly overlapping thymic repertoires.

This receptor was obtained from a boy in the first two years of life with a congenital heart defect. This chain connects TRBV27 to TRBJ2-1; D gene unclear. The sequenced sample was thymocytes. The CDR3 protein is CASSSARNEQFF. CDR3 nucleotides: TGTGCCAGCAGTTCTGCTAGGAATGAGCAGTTCTTC.